Listed below are T cell receptor beta chains from one sample, sequenced in a study of CD8 T cells in ankylosing spondylitis. One entry per CDR3 protein results from TCRdb running MiXCR on the 5' RACE reads. The sample has about 230,000 distinct CDR3 sequences, roughly 8.2% seen once. The source material was blood, either unsorted or a sorted T cell fraction (not recorded which). These receptors came from a female donor with ankylosing spondylitis or in good health (not recorded which). CDR3s include the opening cysteine and the closing phenylalanine or tryptophan. A D gene is named only where the DNA matches it firmly. Expanded clones get a size class; other rows say once, few or many, or leave the size out.

clone size | J gene | D gene | V gene | CDR3 length | CDR3 protein | CDR3 DNA
many | TRBJ2-6 | - | TRBV5-4 | 15 | CASSLDRSGANVLTF | TGTGCCAGCAGCTTGGATCGCTCTGGGGCCAACGTCCTGACTTTC
few | TRBJ2-6 | TRBD1 | TRBV3-1 | 19 | CASCSRQGRIHSGANVLTF | TGTGCCAGCTGTTCGCGACAGGGAAGGATTCACTCTGGGGCCAACGTCCTGACTTTC
many | TRBJ2-1 | TRBD2 | TRBV9 | 16 | CASSPRGLSGIGEQFF | TGTGCCAGCAGCCCAAGAGGGCTTAGCGGGATCGGTGAGCAGTTCTTC
few | TRBJ2-7 | - | TRBV6-2/TRBV6-3 | 11 | CASSYSIGQYF | TGTGCCAGCAGTTACTCAATCGGGCAGTACTTC
- | TRBJ2-7 | TRBD2 | TRBV4-3 | 15 | CASSQSGLARDEQYF | TGCGCCAGCAGCCAAAGCGGACTAGCACGGGACGAGCAGTACTTC
many | TRBJ1-5 | - | TRBV6-6 | 14 | CASSYSGWDQPQHF | TGTGCCAGCAGTTACTCTGGATGGGATCAGCCCCAGCATTTT
many | TRBJ2-7 | - | TRBV4-3 | 13 | CASSQETEDEQYF | TGCGCCAGCAGCCAAGAAACGGAGGACGAGCAGTACTTC
many | TRBJ2-2 | TRBD2 | TRBV5-1 | 16 | CASSFSTSGSVGELFF | TGCGCCAGCAGCTTTTCGACTAGCGGGAGTGTCGGGGAGCTGTTTTTT
many | TRBJ2-1 | - | TRBV12-3/TRBV12-4 | 15 | CASSFQYDRYNEQFF | TGTGCCAGCAGTTTCCAATACGACCGATACAATGAGCAGTTCTTC
few | TRBJ2-5 | - | TRBV7-6 | 16 | CASSASGQSNQETQYF | TGTGCCAGCAGCGCCTCTGGACAGAGTAACCAAGAGACCCAGTACTTC
many | TRBJ2-7 | - | TRBV9 | 14 | CASSVGGVAYEQYF | TGTGCCAGCAGCGTAGGCGGTGTGGCCTACGAGCAGTACTTC
- | TRBJ1-4 | - | TRBV7-9 | 16 | CASSLGRVEDNEKLFF | TGTGCCAGCAGCTTAGGCCGGGTGGAAGATAATGAAAAACTGTTTTTT
many | TRBJ1-3 | - | TRBV4-3 | 15 | CASSPTPSSGNTIYF | TGCGCCAGCAGCCCGACACCAAGCTCTGGAAACACCATATATTTT
many | TRBJ1-1 | TRBD1 | TRBV2 | 14 | CASTSGQGDTEAFF | TGTGCCAGCACCAGCGGACAGGGCGATACTGAAGCTTTCTTT
- | TRBJ1-5 | - | TRBV19 | 15 | CASSISRGENQPQHF | TGTGCCAGTAGTATATCAAGGGGCGAAAATCAGCCCCAGCATTTT
- | TRBJ2-5 | - | TRBV13 | 15 | CASSSLLGAGETQYF | TGTGCCAGCAGCTCACTGCTGGGGGCGGGAGAGACCCAGTACTTC